The 14 T cell receptor beta chains below all came from one sample that was sequenced in a study of cytomegalovirus exposure and HLA in healthy donors. Produced via immunoSEQ multiplex PCR; TCRdb's table is partial and in-frame only. The sample holds over 150,000 clones, about 90% seen once. What was sequenced was PBMCs. These receptors all stem from a woman younger than 35 in good health and CMV-seropositive.

This clone was observed a handful of times. The CDR3 sequence is CASSIGASTDTQYF. The CDR3 coding sequence is TGTGCCAGTAGTATTGGGGCCAGCACAGATACGCAGTATTTT. This sequence joins TRBV19 and TRBJ2-3; tentatively, D is TRBD1 (5 bases). Trimming removed 3 bases at V and 0 bases at J, with 7 bases between. The CDR3 sequence is 14 residues long. The germline gives CDR1 LNHDA, CDR2 SQIVND (reference sequence).

The CDR3 DNA reads as TGTGCCAGCAGCCAAGTCAGGGTAGACACCATATATTTT. It is translated as CASSQVRVDTIYF. The J gene is TRBJ1-3, the V gene TRBV4-2; D might be TRBD1 (5 bases). The V end lost 1 base, the J end lost 8 bases, and 9 bases lay between the germline ends. CDR1 LGHNA and CDR2 YNFKEQ come from the germline V gene. The CDR3 is 13 amino acids.

V gene TRBV7-3 combines with J gene TRBJ1-3; maybe TRBD1 (5 bases). The CDR3 loop spans 17 amino acids. From germline, CDR1 is SGHTA and CDR2 FQGTGA. V was clipped by 1 base and J by 0 bases, with 13 bases between them. The CDR3 sequence: CASSLIYGAHSGNTIYF. CDR3 sequence (DNA): TGTGCCAGCAGCTTAATCTATGGGGCCCACTCTGGAAACACCATATATTTT. Full variable domain (rest looked up from reference TRBV7-3 and TRBJ1-3): GAGVSQTPSNKVTEKGKYVELRCDPISGHTALYWYRQSLGQGPEFLIYFQGTGAADDSGLPNDRFFAVRPEGSVSTLKIQRTERGDSAVYLCASSLIYGAHSGNTIYFGEGSWLTVV.

The V gene is TRBV9, the J gene TRBJ1-3; 9 bases line up with TRBD1. The germline V gene encodes CDR1 SGDLS and CDR2 YYNGEE. The CDR3 extends over 15 amino acids. Trimming took 4 bases from V and 4 from J; bases not matched to a gene: 6. CDR3 in DNA: TGTGCCAGCAGCCTACAGGGGGCGAGGGGAAACACCATATATTTT. This sequence encodes CASSLQGARGNTIYF.

The rearrangement uses TRBV7-3 and TRBJ2-5; maybe TRBD2 (6 bases). The CDR3 runs to 14 residues. Trimming cost V 6 bases and J 5 bases, with 16 bases left between them. Germline-derived CDR1 and CDR2 are SGHTA and FQGTGA. CDR3 in amino acids: CASSPGTAGETQYF. DNA of the CDR3: TGTGCCAGCAGTCCCGGGACTGCTGGGGAGACCCAGTACTTC.

The V call is TRBV4-1, the J call TRBJ2-3; 8 nucleotides agree with TRBD1. Germline CDR1 MGHRA, CDR2 YSYEKL. Germline trimming cut 3 bases from V and 6 bases from J; bases unmatched to any gene: 5. The CDR3 is 14 amino acids. As DNA, the CDR3 is TGCGCCAGCAGCCAGGCCAGGGGGCATGATACGCAGTATTTT. Its protein product is CASSQARGHDTQYF.

This chain connects TRBV10-3 to TRBJ1-3, with TRBD1 as a possible D gene (6 bases). Trimming shortened V by 6 bases and J by 0 bases, and 9 bases separated the two germline ends. This CDR3 spans 14 amino acids. The germline V gene has CDR1 ENHRY and CDR2 SYGVKD. Written as DNA, the CDR3 is TGTGCCATCAGCCACAGGGACTCTGGAAACACCATATATTTT. This encodes CAISHRDSGNTIYF.

The chain links TRBV28 to TRBJ2-5; 11 bases fit TRBD2. The junction had 6 bases not matched to a gene; V was cut back by 2 bases and J by 4 bases. Germline assignment: CDR1 MDHEN and CDR2 SYDVKM. The CDR3 sequence is 16 residues long. CDR3 DNA sequence: TGTGCCAGCAGTTTAGTGGCTAGCGGGGGGAGAGAGACCCAGTACTTC. Protein sequence: CASSLVASGGRETQYF.

This clone was observed once. The chain links TRBV5-6 to TRBJ1-2; no clear D. CDR3 size: 14 residues. The germline V gene has CDR1 SGHDT and CDR2 YYEEEE. Deletions cut 0 bases from V and 4 bases from J, with 10 bases between. This CDR3 is CASSLDGEGYGYTF. CDR3 DNA: TGTGCCAGCAGCTTGGATGGGGAGGGCTATGGCTACACCTTC.

The chain recombines TRBV9 with TRBJ2-5; D is ambiguous. V lost 0 bases, J lost 3 bases, and 3 bases lay in between. This CDR3 comprises 12 residues. Germline assignment: CDR1 SGDLS and CDR2 YYNGEE. The CDR3 DNA reads as TGTGCCAGCAGCGTAGGAGAAGAGACCCAGTACTTC. Protein product: CASSVGEETQYF. Full variable domain (rest looked up from reference TRBV9 and TRBJ2-5): DSGVTQTPKHLITATGQRVTLRCSPRSGDLSVYWYQQSLDQGLQFLIQYYNGEERAKGNILERFSAQQFPDLHSELNLSSLELGDSALYFCASSVGEETQYFGPGTRLLVL.

This clone has a handful of counts. The chain employs TRBV19 and TRBJ1-6, with TRBD1 matching 10 bases. This CDR3 comprises 15 residues. The germline CDR1 and CDR2 sequences are LNHDA and SQIVND (reference sequence). V gave up 8 bases and J gave up 8 bases; unmatched junction bases: 9. In DNA, the CDR3 is TGTGCCAGTTCTTCCCCCGGGACAGGGGATTCACCCCTCCACTTT. This translates into CASSSPGTGDSPLHF.

This clone was recorded once. The rearrangement joins TRBV19 to TRBJ2-3; 8 nucleotides match TRBD2. Germline CDR1 is LNHDA and CDR2 is SQIVND (reference sequence). This CDR3 is 15 amino acids long. V dropped 6 bases and J dropped 6; count of bases not matched to a gene: 11. CDR3 DNA sequence: TGTGCCAGTAGGCGTAGCGGGGTTAGCAGGGATACGCAGTATTTT. Translation: CASRRSGVSRDTQYF.

V is TRBV5-1 and J is TRBJ2-7, with D unresolved. The V end lost 0 bases, the J end lost 0 bases, and 19 bases lay between the germline ends. Germline lookup yields CDR1 SGHRS and CDR2 YFSETQ. The length of the CDR3 is 18 residues. CDR3 in amino acids: CASSLGRTANINSYEQYF. CDR3 DNA sequence: TGCGCCAGCAGCTTGGGTCGCACAGCCAATATTAACTCCTACGAGCAGTACTTC.

This clone was picked up one time. V and J are TRBV18 and TRBJ2-5, with TRBD1 matching over 7 bases. J was trimmed by 1 base and V by 5 bases; bases with no gene match: 4. This CDR3 is 14 amino acids long. Germline V gene sequence: CDR1 KGHSH, CDR2 LQKENI. CDR3 DNA: TGTGCCAGCTCAGCCTACAGGGGCCAAGAGACCCAGTACTTC. Amino acids: CASSAYRGQETQYF. The full variable domain, rest sourced from reference TRBV18 and TRBJ2-5, is NAGVMQNPRHLVRRRGQEARLRCSPMKGHSHVYWYRQLPEEGLKFMVYLQKENIIDESGMPKERFSAEFPKEGPSILRIQQVVRGDSAAYFCASSAYRGQETQYFGPGTRLLVL.